These 19 T cell receptor beta chains originate from one sample sequenced in a study of cytomegalovirus exposure and HLA in healthy donors. Assay: immunoSEQ multiplex PCR; the TCRdb copy retains only in-frame clones and omits some. The sample holds more than 95,000 clones, 70% to 90% seen once. Input material: PBMCs. These receptors were obtained from a man aged 18 to 35 in good health and CMV-seronegative.

Comment on this clone: The junction differs from germline at one of its ends, possibly a read error. The V call is TRBV19, the J call TRBJ2-7; weak D call: TRBD2 (5 bases). Germline assignment: CDR1 LNHDA and CDR2 SQIVND (reference sequence). CDR3 length: 14 residues. The CDR3 region has the DNA TGTGTCAGTAGTACCGGCTTTCGGGGTCGCGAGCAGTACTTC. This gives the protein CVSSTGFRGREQYF.

The chain employs TRBV7-2 and TRBJ2-7; 8 bases fit TRBD2. The junction had 9 bases not matched to a gene; V was cut back by 2 bases and J by 3 bases. This CDR3 region has 16 residues. Looked up from germline, CDR1 is SGHTA and CDR2 is FQGNSA. The CDR3 here is CASSLRSGRQNYEQYF. CDR3 bases: TGTGCCAGCAGCTTACGGAGCGGGAGACAGAACTACGAGCAGTACTTC.

J is TRBJ2-1 and V is TRBV2; 9 nucleotides agree with TRBD2. V dropped 9 bases and J dropped 3; count of bases not matched to a gene: 9. CDR3 length: 15 amino acids. Germline-derived CDR1 and CDR2 are SNHLY and FYNNEI. The CDR3 coding sequence is TGTGCCAGTCGACTGACTAGCGGAGGCTACAATGAGCAGTTCTTC. Its translation is CASRLTSGGYNEQFF.

The chain has TRBV9 and TRBJ2-2, with unresolved D. This CDR3 has 16 amino acids. The ends were cut back, 2 bases at V and 0 bases at J, with 11 bases in the middle. The germline gives CDR1 SGDLS, CDR2 YYNGEE. DNA for the CDR3: TGTGCCAGCAGCGTCTTTTCCAGGACGAACACCGGGGAGCTGTTTTTT. It encodes CASSVFSRTNTGELFF.

This chain connects TRBV6-5 to TRBJ1-1, with 8 bases matching TRBD1. CDR1 and CDR2 from the germline V gene are MNHEY and SVGAGI. Trimming at V came to 6 bases and at J to 4 bases, leaving 10 bases not matched to a gene. This CDR3 contains 15 residues. The CDR3 region is CASRPDRGDSTEAFF. Written as DNA, the CDR3 is TGTGCCAGCAGACCAGACAGGGGCGATTCCACTGAAGCTTTCTTT.

V is TRBV7-9 and J is TRBJ2-3; D might be TRBD2 (6 bases). The CDR3 sequence is 16 residues long. Trimming left V 3 bases short and J 2 bases short, with 15 bases between. CDR1 and CDR2 from the germline V gene are SEHNR and FQNEAQ (reference sequence). As DNA, the CDR3 is TGTGCCAGCAGCTTTTTTTTAGGGGAGGACACAGATACGCAGTATTTT. Its protein is CASSFFLGEDTDTQYF.

This chain connects TRBV7-6 to TRBJ1-2; 8 nucleotides match TRBD1. Per germline, CDR1 SGHVS and CDR2 FNYEAQ. With 5 bases clipped from V and 3 bases from J, the junction kept 2 bases outside the gene matches. The CDR3 is made up of 13 amino acids. CDR3 bases: TGTGCCAGCAGCCCAGGGGGCGACTATGGCTACACCTTC. Translation gives CASSPGGDYGYTF.

V gene TRBV6-1 combines with J gene TRBJ2-7; 11 nucleotides align to TRBD2. Germline assignment: CDR1 MNHNS and CDR2 SASEGT. The CDR3 is 16 residues long. After removal of 4 bases from V and 0 bases from J, the junction contained 5 bases not matched to a gene. The CDR3: CASSAHTSGSSYEQYF. The CDR3 coding sequence is TGTGCCAGCAGTGCCCACACTAGCGGGAGCTCCTACGAGCAGTACTTC.

This chain joins TRBV18 and TRBJ1-6; 8 bases fit TRBD1. The CDR3 has 15 amino acids. The germline gives CDR1 KGHSH, CDR2 LQKENI. The V and J ends lost 3 bases and 7 bases, in that order; junction bases with no gene match: 5. The CDR3 region has the DNA TGTGCCAGCTCACCCTTGGACAGGGCGAATTCACCCCTCCACTTT. It encodes CASSPLDRANSPLHF.

J is TRBJ2-7 and V is TRBV25-1; D may be TRBD2 (6 bases). The V gene's germline CDR1 is MGHDK and CDR2 SYGVNS. CDR3 length equals 15 residues. V shed 3 bases and J shed 4 bases, with 16 bases lying between them. The CDR3 is CASSEPGTSQYEQYF. The CDR3 DNA follows: TGTGCCAGCAGTGAGCCCGGGACTTCTCAATACGAGCAGTACTTC.

The chain employs TRBV11-3 and TRBJ2-1; TRBD2 aligns across 9 bases. The CDR3 consists of 15 residues. The ends lost 3 bases at V and 0 bases at J; junction bases unmatched: 0. CDR1 is SGHNT, CDR2 YENEEA, per germline. CDR3 region: CASSFSGSSYNEQFF. The CDR3 bases are TGTGCCAGCAGCTTTAGCGGGAGCTCCTACAATGAGCAGTTCTTC.

This chain connects TRBV6-1 to TRBJ2-1; tentatively, D is TRBD2 (6 bases). Trimming pared 1 base from V and 8 bases from J, leaving 15 bases between. This CDR3 contains 15 residues. CDR1 and CDR2 (germline): MNHNS, SASEGT. The CDR3 bases are TGTGCCAGCAGTGAAGTTACCGGGAGCTTCGATGAGCAGTTCTTC. Its translation: CASSEVTGSFDEQFF.

The rearrangement links TRBV4-3 to TRBJ2-1; D might be TRBD2 (6 bases). The CDR3 spans 14 residues. CDR1 is LGHNA and CDR2 is YSLEER in the germline V gene. V lost 3 bases, J lost 9 bases, and 15 bases lay in between. CDR3: CASSQDPSDLEQFF. CDR3 in DNA: TGCGCCAGCAGCCAGGACCCTAGCGATCTTGAGCAGTTCTTC.

This clone has only a few counts. The rearrangement uses TRBV6-5 and TRBJ1-6; D perhaps matches TRBD1 (6 bases). The CDR3 runs 15 residues. Trimming pared 6 bases from V and 7 bases from J, leaving 16 bases between. The germline CDR1 and CDR2 sequences are MNHEY and SVGAGI. This CDR3 reads CASSSTGGLNSPLHF. The CDR3 DNA follows: TGTGCCAGCAGCTCCACGGGGGGCTTGAATTCACCCCTCCACTTT.

The genes are TRBV7-8 and TRBJ1-5; 11 nucleotides align to TRBD1. CDR1 and CDR2 (germline): SGHVS, FQNEAQ. This CDR3 region has 17 residues. V lost 4 bases, J lost 6 bases, and 11 bases stayed unmatched. CDR3 nucleotides: TGTGCCAGCAGCTCGTCCAGGACAGGGGGCGTTAGTCAGCCCCAGCATTTT. It translates to CASSSSRTGGVSQPQHF.

Written as DNA, the CDR3 is TGTGCCAGCAGCGCAGGGTTTAGCTACGAGCAGTACTTC. Amino acids: CASSAGFSYEQYF. The V gene is TRBV9, the J gene TRBJ2-7, with a tentative D call TRBD1 (5 bases). The V gene lost 3 bases and the J gene lost 3 bases, with 10 bases spanning the gap. This CDR3 has 13 amino acids. Germline CDR1 reads SGDLS; CDR2 reads YYNGEE.

This chain joins TRBV6-1 and TRBJ1-2; no clear D gene. Trimming stripped 0 bases from V and 1 base from J, with 9 bases between. This CDR3 spans 15 amino acids. The germline V gene encodes CDR1 MNHNS and CDR2 SASEGT. The CDR3 protein is CASSEASGSNYGYTF. CDR3 DNA: TGTGCCAGCAGTGAAGCGTCAGGAAGTAACTATGGCTACACCTTC.

This clone was picked up a small number of times. The chain recombines TRBV7-2 with TRBJ2-7, with D perhaps TRBD2 (5 bases). V was clipped by 8 bases and J by 6 bases, with 11 bases between them. CDR1 is SGHTA, CDR2 FQGNSA, per germline. CDR3 length: 11 residues. CDR3 sequence: CASRGVREQYF. In DNA, the CDR3 is TGTGCCAGCCGGGGAGTGCGCGAGCAGTACTTC.

J is TRBJ2-5 and V is TRBV30, with 7 bases identical to TRBD1. CDR3 size: 15 residues. The V gene's germline CDR1 is GTSNPN and CDR2 SVGIG (reference sequence). With V trimmed by 0 bases and J by 9 bases, 13 bases remained unmatched. The CDR3 DNA is TGTGCCTGGAGTGTAGAGACAGGGCCCCAGGGGGCCCAGTACTTC. It codes for CAWSVETGPQGAQYF.